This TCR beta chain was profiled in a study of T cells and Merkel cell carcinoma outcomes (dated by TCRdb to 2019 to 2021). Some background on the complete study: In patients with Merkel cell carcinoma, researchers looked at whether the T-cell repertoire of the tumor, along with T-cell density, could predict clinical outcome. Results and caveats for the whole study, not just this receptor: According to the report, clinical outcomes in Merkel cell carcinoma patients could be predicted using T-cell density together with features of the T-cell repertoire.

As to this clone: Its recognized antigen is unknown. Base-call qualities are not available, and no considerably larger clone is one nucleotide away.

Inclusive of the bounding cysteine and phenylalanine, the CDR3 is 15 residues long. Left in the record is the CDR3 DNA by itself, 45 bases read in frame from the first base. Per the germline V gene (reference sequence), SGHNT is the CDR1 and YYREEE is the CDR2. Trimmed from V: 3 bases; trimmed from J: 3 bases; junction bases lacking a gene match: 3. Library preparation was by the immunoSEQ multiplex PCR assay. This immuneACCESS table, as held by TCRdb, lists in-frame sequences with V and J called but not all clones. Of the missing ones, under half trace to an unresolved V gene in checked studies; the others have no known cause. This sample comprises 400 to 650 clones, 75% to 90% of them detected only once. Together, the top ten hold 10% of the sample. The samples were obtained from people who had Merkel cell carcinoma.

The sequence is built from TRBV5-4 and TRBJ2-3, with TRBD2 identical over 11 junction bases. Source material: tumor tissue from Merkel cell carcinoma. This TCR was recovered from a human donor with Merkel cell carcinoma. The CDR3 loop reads CASSSPSGGTDTQYF. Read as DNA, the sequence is TGTGCCAGCAGCTCACCTAGCGGGGGGACAGATACGCAGTATTTT.